The rows below give T cell receptor beta chains drawn from one sample of a study of blood T cell repertoires in COVID-19. The table came from immunoSEQ multiplex PCR; TCRdb's copy has only in-frame clones and leaves some out. The repertoire holds 90,000 or so clones, with 89% as singletons. The sample taken for sequencing was peripheral blood. The receptors originated from a woman between 65 and 79 years old with acute or convalescent COVID-19. Both conserved end residues are part of each CDR3. A D gene is named only where the DNA matches it firmly. Size is stated for part of the rows, as once, few or many counts, or as a class when the clone is expanded.

d_gene | j_gene | abundance | v_gene | CDR3nt | CDR3aa
. | TRBJ2-3 | . | TRBV6-5 | TGTGCCAGCAGGGAGAGGTACTCTAGCACAGATACGCAGTATTTT | CASRERYSSTDTQYF
TRBD1 | TRBJ1-6 | . | TRBV7-9 | TGTGCCAGCAGCGTTGGCGGGACAGCTAATTCACCCCTCCACTTT | CASSVGGTANSPLHF
TRBD2 | TRBJ2-1 | . | TRBV2 | TGTGCCAGCAGTGAAGCGGCGGGGGGCAAGTACAATGAGCAGTTCTTC | CASSEAAGGKYNEQFF
. | TRBJ1-5 | . | TRBV6-2/TRBV6-3 | TGTGCCAGCAGTTACTCGAGGGTGTATAGCAATCAGCCCCAGCATTTT | CASSYSRVYSNQPQHF
. | TRBJ1-6 | . | TRBV9 | TGTGCCAGCAGCGGGACAGTCAATTCACCCCTCCACTTT | CASSGTVNSPLHF
. | TRBJ2-2 | few | TRBV27 | TGTGCCAGCAGTTTATTCGCCGGGGAGCTGTTTTTT | CASSLFAGELFF
. | TRBJ2-5 | . | TRBV2 | TGTGCCAGCAGTCGAAACGAAAAGACGGGGACCCAGTACTTC | CASSRNEKTGTQYF
. | TRBJ1-1 | . | TRBV18 | TGTGCCAGCTCCAGCGCATCTACAGGGCTGGCCACTGAAGCTTTCTTT | CASSSASTGLATEAFF
. | TRBJ1-1 | . | TRBV4-1 | TGCGCCAGCAGCCACCCCGGGAAGAGCCCTGAAGCTTTCTTT | CASSHPGKSPEAFF
. | TRBJ1-5 | . | TRBV27 | TGTGCCAGCAGAGGAACAGGACGAGGTTATAGCAATCAGCCCCAGCATTTT | CASRGTGRGYSNQPQHF
. | TRBJ1-1 | . | TRBV14 | TGTGCCAGCAGCTACAAAACAGGAGCCACTGAAGCTTTCTTT | CASSYKTGATEAFF
. | TRBJ2-1 | . | TRBV5-1 | TGCGCCAGCGGTGTTGGGGGCCCATACAATGAGCAGTTCTTC | CASGVGGPYNEQFF
. | TRBJ1-2 | . | TRBV3-1/TRBV3-2 | TGTGCCAGCAGCCAAAATCCCGGGGGGACGTATGGCTACACCTTC | CASSQNPGGTYGYTF
. | TRBJ1-3 | few | TRBV28 | TGTGCCAGCAGTTTGGGGGGTTCCTCTGGAAACACCATATATTTT | CASSLGGSSGNTIYF
. | TRBJ1-6 | once | TRBV30 | TGTGCCTGGAGTGTCGCCCAGAATTCACCCCTCCACTTT | CAWSVAQNSPLHF
. | TRBJ2-7 | . | TRBV9 | TGTGCCAGCAGCGCGAGGCGGTTTCAGGAGACTAGACGGTCGGAGCAGTACTTC | CASSARRFQETRRSEQYF
TRBD2 | TRBJ2-1 | . | TRBV15 | TGTGCCACCAGCAGAGCTGGGACTAGCGGGATTTACAATGAGCAGTTCTTC | CATSRAGTSGIYNEQFF
. | TRBJ1-1 | . | TRBV6-5 | TGTGCCAGCAGTTACTCGTGGCAGGGGAACACTGAAGCTTTCTTT | CASSYSWQGNTEAFF
TRBD1 | TRBJ2-7 | few | TRBV6-5 | TGTGCCAGCAGTCACAGGGGGCGAACGTACGAGCAGTACTTC | CASSHRGRTYEQYF
TRBD2 | TRBJ2-1 | few | TRBV19 | TGTGCCAGTAGTATACTGGGCGGGAGGGACTACAATGAGCAGTTCTTC | CASSILGGRDYNEQFF
. | TRBJ2-7 | . | TRBV12-3/TRBV12-4 | TGTGCCAGCAGTAGGTCAGGCGTTTACGAGCAGTACTTC | CASSRSGVYEQYF
TRBD2 | TRBJ2-1 | . | TRBV19 | TGTGCCAGTAGTATAGTTCTAGCGGCATTATACAATGAGCAGTTCTTC | CASSIVLAALYNEQFF
. | TRBJ2-5 | . | TRBV18 | TGTGCCAGCGCTTCCGTTATTCAGGAGACCCAGTACTTC | CASASVIQETQYF
. | TRBJ1-5 | once | TRBV15 | TGTGCCACCAGCAGAGCCCGGTATAGCAATCAGCCCCAGCATTTT | CATSRARYSNQPQHF
. | TRBJ2-5 | . | TRBV6-5 | TGTGCCAGCAGTCGAACGTGGGCAATGGAGACCCAGTACTTC | CASSRTWAMETQYF
. | TRBJ1-4 | . | TRBV4-1 | TGCGCCAGCAGCCAAGAGACGACCGTCTTTGGACTTCATCTTGCAACTAATGAAAAACTGTTTTTT | CASSQETTVFGLHLATNEKLFF
. | TRBJ2-1 | . | TRBV4-2 | TGTGCCAGCAGCCGAACGAGGCTAGCTGAGCAGTTCTTC | CASSRTRLAEQFF